One and the same sample provided the 30 T cell receptor beta chains below, sequenced in a study of Tregs in tolerant kidney transplant recipients. The nonmyeloablative bone marrow transplants came from related graft donors, with transient mixed chimerism. This table comes from immunoSEQ multiplex PCR, and its TCRdb copy is limited to in-frame clones, with some not included. This sample has 81,000 or so clones; 75% to 95% occur once, and the top ten carry 1.6%. Source: CD4+ T cells from blood (PBMCs), taken 24 months after the transplant. These receptors all come from a human patient who received a combined kidney and bone marrow transplant. T cells may partly derive from the graft donor.

V usage is TRBV7-2 and J usage is TRBJ2-7; 7 bases map to TRBD2. The V and J ends lost 3 bases and 1 base, in that order; junction bases with no gene match: 6. Germline values: CDR1 SGHTA, CDR2 FQGNSA. The CDR3 spans 15 residues. The CDR3 sequence: CASSFWTSRSYEQYF. In DNA, the CDR3 is TGTGCCAGCAGCTTTTGGACTAGTCGGTCCTACGAGCAGTACTTC.

The rearrangement joins TRBV11-3 to TRBJ1-4; D not resolved. The germline gives CDR1 SGHNT, CDR2 YENEEA. There are 14 residues in the CDR3. Trimming pared 5 bases from V and 6 bases from J, leaving 13 bases between. The CDR3 bases are TGTGCCAGCAGCCCGGGGAGGGCGGATGAAAAACTGTTTTTT. Translating gives CASSPGRADEKLFF.

In DNA, the CDR3 is TGCGCCAGCAAAAAGACAGGAAACACCGGGGAGCTGTTTTTT. It is translated as CASKKTGNTGELFF. This chain joins TRBV5-1 and TRBJ2-2; the D gene is possibly TRBD1 (6 bases). Germline V gene data show CDR1 as SGHRS and CDR2 as YFSETQ. The V gene lost 6 bases and the J gene lost 2 bases, with 11 bases spanning the gap. This CDR3 comprises 14 residues.

The J gene is TRBJ1-1, the V gene TRBV6-5; no reliable D call. Trimming took off 0 bases at V and 8 bases at J, with 10 bases between the two ends. In germline, CDR1 is MNHEY, CDR2 SVGAGI. This CDR3 region has 13 residues. CDR3 in amino acids: CASSYSDTREAFF. The CDR3 coding sequence is TGTGCCAGCAGTTACTCCGATACTCGAGAAGCTTTCTTT.

J is TRBJ2-7 and V is TRBV27, with 10 bases lining up with TRBD1. V trimming: 5 bases; J trimming: 3 bases; junction bases outside the gene matches: 1. This CDR3 has 13 residues. Germline CDR1 is MNHEY and CDR2 is SMNVEV (reference sequence). CDR3 sequence: CASSRTGGYEQYF. The CDR3 DNA follows: TGTGCCAGCAGTAGGACAGGGGGCTACGAGCAGTACTTC.

Comment on this clone: At one of its ends the junction is not consistent with the germline gene, which may arise from a read error. The CDR3 sequence is CASSLAWTSGSRDTQYF. As DNA, the CDR3 is TGTGCCAGCAGCTTGGCCTGGACTAGCGGGAGCAGAGATACGCAGTATTTT. The chain employs TRBV5-6 and TRBJ2-3, with 13 positions matching TRBD2. The CDR3 is made up of 17 amino acids. CDR1 and CDR2 from the germline V gene are SGHDT and YYEEEE.

The chain recombines TRBV4-1 with TRBJ1-4; the match to TRBD1 covers 8 bases. V trimming: 1 base; J trimming: 7 bases; junction bases outside the gene matches: 5. The CDR3 sequence is 15 residues long. Germline V gives CDR1 MGHRA, CDR2 YSYEKL. DNA of the CDR3: TGCGCCAGCAGCCAAGGGCAGGGGGCAGGTGAAAAACTGTTTTTT. This gives the protein CASSQGQGAGEKLFF.

The chain has TRBV11-3 and TRBJ1-4; 7 bases agree with TRBD1. Germline V lookup: CDR1 SGHNT, CDR2 YENEEA. The CDR3 is made up of 17 amino acids. V lost 2 bases, J lost 8 bases, and 14 bases stayed unmatched. The CDR3 DNA follows: TGTGCCAGCAGCTTACCCCCTATCGACAGGGTCGGGGAAAAACTGTTTTTT. This sequence encodes CASSLPPIDRVGEKLFF.

This chain links TRBV6-5 with TRBJ1-5, with D tentatively TRBD1 (6 bases). The CDR3 runs 12 residues. Trimming cost V 11 bases and J 4 bases, with 12 bases left between them. From germline, CDR1 is MNHEY and CDR2 SVGAGI. In DNA form, the CDR3 reads TGTGCCGTTAGACAGGCTAATCAGCCCCAGCATTTT. It encodes CAVRQANQPQHF.

The CDR3 DNA reads as TGTGCCAGCAGTGACAACCCTAGCGGTGGAGAGGATACGCAGTATTTT. Translated: CASSDNPSGGEDTQYF. The chain is built from TRBV2 and TRBJ2-3, with TRBD2 matching over 7 bases. CDR1 and CDR2 from the germline V gene are SNHLY and FYNNEI. The junction had 12 bases not matched to a gene; V was cut back by 3 bases and J by 6 bases. The CDR3 contains 16 residues.

The V gene is TRBV5-6, the J gene TRBJ2-5; D gene unclear. CDR3 length: 13 residues. The ends were cut back, 0 bases at V and 1 base at J, with 4 bases in the middle. The V gene's germline CDR1 is SGHDT and CDR2 YYEEEE. The CDR3 DNA sequence: TGTGCCAGCAGCTTGGGAGCCCAAGAGACCCAGTACTTC. Translation gives CASSLGAQETQYF.

This clone has only a few counts. The rearrangement uses TRBV11-2 and TRBJ1-1; 9 bases map to TRBD1. The CDR3 runs to 17 residues. V lost 5 bases, J lost 0 bases, and 10 bases stayed unmatched. Germline CDR1 reads SGHAT; CDR2 reads FQNNGV. The CDR3 DNA is TGTGCCAGCAGCCAATCGGGACAGGGAAGAATGAACACTGAAGCTTTCTTT. Its protein is CASSQSGQGRMNTEAFF. Variable domain in full (rest from reference TRBV11-2 and TRBJ1-1): EAGVAQSPRYKIIEKRQSVAFWCNPISGHATLYWYQQILGQGPKLLIQFQNNGVVDDSQLPKDRFSAERLKGVDSTLKIQPAKLEDSAVYLCASSQSGQGRMNTEAFFGQGTRLTVV.

The chain combines TRBV29-1 with TRBJ1-1; maybe TRBD1 (5 bases). CDR1 is SQVTM and CDR2 is ANQGSEA in the germline V gene. This CDR3 has 13 residues. V was clipped by 4 bases and J by 3 bases, with 12 bases between them. The CDR3 DNA reads TGCAGCGTTGGACCTGGGGGGGACACTGAAGCTTTCTTT. Amino acids: CSVGPGGDTEAFF.

With regard to this clone: An end of the junction does not agree with germline; a read error may underlie this. This CDR3 is also generated by other DNA sequences in the sample. The chain carries TRBV19 and TRBJ1-6; 8 positions match TRBD1. The CDR3 totals 13 residues. Germline CDR1 and CDR2: LNHDA and SQIVND (reference sequence). The CDR3 loop is CASRDRSNSPLHF. The CDR3 DNA follows: TGTGCCAGCCGGGACAGGTCTAATTCCCCCCTCCACTTT.

The chain uses TRBV5-1 and TRBJ2-5, with 11 nucleotides matching TRBD2. Unmatched junction bases numbered 7, after V lost 4 bases and J lost 2 bases. The germline V gene has CDR1 SGHRS and CDR2 YFSETQ. The CDR3 has 16 amino acids. CDR3 protein: CASSTSTSGVQETQYF. DNA for the CDR3: TGCGCCAGCAGCACTTCGACTAGCGGGGTTCAAGAGACCCAGTACTTC.

The V gene is TRBV7-2, the J gene TRBJ1-2, with 7 bases matching TRBD1. Germline trimming cut 5 bases from V and 4 bases from J; bases unmatched to any gene: 10. CDR3 length: 15 residues. From germline, CDR1 is SGHTA and CDR2 FQGNSA. The CDR3 DNA reads as TGTGCCAGCAGCATTTACGACAGGGACGGCTATGGCTACACCTTC. This gives the protein CASSIYDRDGYGYTF.

This chain connects TRBV30 to TRBJ2-5, with a possible D match to TRBD1 (6 bases). Germline-derived CDR1 and CDR2 are GTSNPN and SVGIG (reference sequence). The CDR3 sequence is 15 residues long. V was cut by 2 bases and J by 3 bases, with 16 bases left in between. CDR3 coding DNA: TGTGCCTGGAGTCCGCAGGGGCACAGAAAAGAGACCCAGTACTTC. This sequence encodes CAWSPQGHRKETQYF. Supplemented by reference TRBV30 and TRBJ2-5, the full variable domain reads SQTIHQWPATLVQPVGSPLSLECTVEGTSNPNLYWYRQAAGRGLQLLFYSVGIGQISSEVPQNLSASRPQDRQFILSSKKLLLSDSGFYLCAWSPQGHRKETQYFGPGTRLLVL.

This chain joins TRBV2 and TRBJ1-5; 9 bases align to TRBD1. The CDR3 covers 16 residues. J gave up 7 bases and V 2 bases, and 9 bases lay outside the gene matches. Germline CDR1 reads SNHLY; CDR2 reads FYNNEI. The CDR3 is CASSEMGTGLGQPQHF. CDR3 nucleotides: TGTGCCAGCAGTGAAATGGGGACAGGGCTAGGGCAGCCCCAGCATTTT.

V is TRBV30 and J is TRBJ2-1; tentative D call: TRBD2 (6 bases). The CDR3 extends over 15 amino acids. Germline V gives CDR1 GTSNPN, CDR2 SVGIG (reference sequence). Trimming pared 0 bases from V and 0 bases from J, leaving 9 bases between. The CDR3 sequence: CAWSVLAYSYNEQFF. The DNA of the CDR3 is TGTGCCTGGAGTGTTCTAGCGTACTCCTACAATGAGCAGTTCTTC.

The rearrangement joins TRBV28 to TRBJ2-5; no clear D gene. CDR1 is MDHEN, CDR2 SYDVKM, per germline. Trimming pared 4 bases from V and 5 bases from J, leaving 17 bases between. The CDR3 runs to 15 residues. For the CDR3, the DNA is TGTGCCAGCAGTTCCCTGACACTCCCGGTTGAGACCCAGTACTTC. It codes for CASSSLTLPVETQYF.

The CDR3 DNA reads TGTGCCAGCAACCCGGGACACCGCACCGGGGAGCTGTTTTTT. This codes for CASNPGHRTGELFF. The V call is TRBV6-1, the J call TRBJ2-2, with a possible D match to TRBD1 (6 bases). The CDR3 runs to 14 residues. Trimming cost V 7 bases and J 4 bases, with 13 bases left between them. The germline gives CDR1 MNHNS, CDR2 SASEGT.

A single count supports this clone. The chain has TRBV5-1 and TRBJ1-1; D not resolved. The CDR3 runs to 15 residues. Per the germline V gene, CDR1 is SGHRS and CDR2 is YFSETQ. Between the trimmed V and J ends, which lost 2 bases and 2 bases, there was a span of 13 bases. Here the CDR3 reads CASSLHGGGNTEAFF. The DNA of the CDR3 is TGCGCCAGCAGCTTACATGGTGGAGGAAACACTGAAGCTTTCTTT. The whole variable domain, remainder taken from reference TRBV5-1 and TRBJ1-1, is KAGVTQTPRYLIKTRGQQVTLSCSPISGHRSVSWYQQTPGQGLQFLFEYFSETQRNKGNFPGRFSGRQFSNSRSEMNVSTLELGDSALYLCASSLHGGGNTEAFFGQGTRLTVV.

The CDR3 bases are TGTGCCAGCTCACCAATGCGCTTCCAAGAGACCCAGTACTTC. Residues: CASSPMRFQETQYF. The gene calls are TRBV18 and TRBJ2-5, with D hard to call. V lost 2 bases, J lost 1 base, and 8 bases lay in between. The CDR3 contains 14 residues. Germline CDR1 reads KGHSH; CDR2 reads LQKENI. Drawing the rest from reference TRBV18 and TRBJ2-5, the complete variable domain is NAGVMQNPRHLVRRRGQEARLRCSPMKGHSHVYWYRQLPEEGLKFMVYLQKENIIDESGMPKERFSAEFPKEGPSILRIQQVVRGDSAAYFCASSPMRFQETQYFGPGTRLLVL.

In this sample, this clone turned up once. The gene calls are TRBV30 and TRBJ2-3; D not resolved. The CDR3 totals 12 residues. The V gene's germline CDR1 is GTSNPN and CDR2 SVGIG (reference sequence). Trimming removed 2 bases from V and 5 bases from J, with 8 bases in between. The CDR3 nucleotides read TGTGCCTGGAGTATAGTGGTAGATACGCAGTATTTT. Residues: CAWSIVVDTQYF.

This chain links TRBV6-6 with TRBJ2-1; 8 bases fit TRBD1. From germline, CDR1 is MNHNY and CDR2 SVGAGI (reference sequence). With V trimmed by 2 bases and J by 3 bases, 0 bases remained unmatched. The CDR3 extends over 14 amino acids. The CDR3 sequence: CASSYGTGYNEQFF. As DNA, the CDR3 is TGTGCCAGCAGTTACGGGACAGGCTACAATGAGCAGTTCTTC.

The chain employs TRBV18 and TRBJ2-1; tentative D call: TRBD2 (5 bases). CDR1 KGHSH and CDR2 LQKENI come from the germline V gene. The V end lost 2 bases, the J end lost 4 bases, and 12 bases lay between the germline ends. CDR3 length: 15 residues. CDR3 sequence (DNA): TGTGCCAGCTCACCAATGGCTAGCCCGTACAATGAGCAGTTCTTC. Amino acids: CASSPMASPYNEQFF. The whole variable domain, filled in from reference TRBV18 and TRBJ2-1, reads NAGVMQNPRHLVRRRGQEARLRCSPMKGHSHVYWYRQLPEEGLKFMVYLQKENIIDESGMPKERFSAEFPKEGPSILRIQQVVRGDSAAYFCASSPMASPYNEQFFGPGTRLTVL.

With regard to this clone: The DNA is omitted, as the CDR3 cannot be located on it reliably, and the CDR3 follows TCRdb's listing. V and J are TRBV30 and TRBJ1-2; TRBD1 is the table's D call and was not checked against the DNA. From germline, CDR1 is GTSNPN and CDR2 SVGIG (reference sequence). The CDR3 is 12 amino acids long, termini counted. The CDR3 region is CAWRSPVGQGTF.

The chain is built from TRBV4-1 and TRBJ1-3; TRBD1 agrees at 10 bases. The length of the CDR3 is 18 residues. Per the germline V gene, CDR1 is MGHRA and CDR2 is YSYEKL. V was pared by 2 bases and J by 4 bases, with 11 bases of the junction left unmatched. This chain's CDR3 is CASSQPGQGPSGGNTIYF. The CDR3 DNA is TGCGCCAGCAGCCAACCGGGACAGGGGCCCTCGGGAGGAAACACCATATATTTT.

The chain uses TRBV12-2 and TRBJ1-2. TRBV12-2 counts as a pseudogene. The CDR3 covers 17 residues. CDR3 sequence: CASRVFLTPRKIYGYTF. CDR3 nucleotides: TGTGCAAGTCGCGTCTTCTTGACTCCACGAAAGATCTATGGCTACACCTTC.

This clone was counted a single time. This chain connects TRBV21-1 to TRBJ2-5; the DNA was not compared with TRBD1, the D call given in the table. TRBV21-1 is a recognized pseudogene. The CDR3 is made up of 22 amino acids. CDR3 residues: CASSKGEAGFFSRGWVQETQYF. CDR3 DNA: TGTGCCAGCAGCAAAGGGGAAGCCGGGTTTTTTTCCAGGGGTTGGGTCCAAGAGACCCAGTACTTC.